This T cell receptor beta chain was obtained from a study of cytomegalovirus exposure and HLA in healthy donors. Study at large: The 500 to 850 first-cohort repertoires and the roughly 130 validation repertoires shared the same platform, a later analysis reported.

Study observations and caveats: Cytomegalovirus status was reportedly diagnosed by the classifier with high specificity and sensitivity. For most TCR sequences rarity was the rule, although some public TCRs occurred in many donors. The listing of 150 to 200 TCR beta chains classed them as cytomegalovirus-associated.

On this clone itself: Its antigen is not identified.

Sequencing used immunoSEQ multiplex PCR; TCRdb keeps in-frame clones, though not all of them. The data contain over 85,000 clones, over 85% of them singletons. J lost 0 bases, V lost 3 bases, and 16 bases had no gene match. The germline V gene encodes CDR1 SGDLS and CDR2 YYNGEE. This CDR3 contains 20 residues. The chain couples TRBV9 to TRBJ2-2, with TRBD2 matching over 8 bases. Sequences were obtained from PBMCs. This clonotype was obtained from a woman younger than 35 in good health and CMV-seronegative. The CDR3 DNA reads TGTGCCAGCAGCGGGATGCGATCGGACGGGGGGGCTGCGAACACCGGGGAGCTGTTTTTT. Amino acids: CASSGMRSDGGAANTGELFF.